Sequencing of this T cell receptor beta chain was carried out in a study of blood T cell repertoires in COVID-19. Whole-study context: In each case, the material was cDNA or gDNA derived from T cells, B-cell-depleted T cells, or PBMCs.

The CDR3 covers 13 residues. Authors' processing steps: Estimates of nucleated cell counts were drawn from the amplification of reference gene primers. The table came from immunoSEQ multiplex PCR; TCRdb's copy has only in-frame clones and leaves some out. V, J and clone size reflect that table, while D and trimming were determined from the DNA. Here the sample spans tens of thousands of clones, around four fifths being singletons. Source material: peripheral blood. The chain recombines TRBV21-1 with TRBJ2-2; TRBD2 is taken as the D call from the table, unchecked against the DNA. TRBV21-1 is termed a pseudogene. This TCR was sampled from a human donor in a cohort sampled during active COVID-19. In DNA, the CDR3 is TGTGCCAGCAGTAACGGGGGGGCCGGGGAGCTGTTTTTT. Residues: CASSNGGAGELFF.